This T cell receptor (beta chain) appears in the sequencing data of a study of T cell responses to AZD1222 COVID-19 vaccine. Generated by immunoSEQ multiplex PCR, the TCRdb table keeps only in-frame clones and is missing some. Among 110,000 or so clones listed, around 90% were seen once. CDR1 is MNHEY, CDR2 SMNVEV, per germline (reference sequence). Deletions cut 4 bases from V and 0 bases from J, with 17 bases between. This CDR3 is built from 17 residues. The receptor's source is an adult in good health. The sequenced sample was peripheral blood, obtained on day 0 of MenACWY control vaccination. The chain recombines TRBV27 with TRBJ2-3, with D possibly TRBD2 on 5 matching bases. The chain's CDR3 is CASSWGFAGYSTDTQYF. The CDR3 bases are TGTGCCAGCAGTTGGGGATTTGCGGGCTATAGCACAGATACGCAGTATTTT.